The 16 T cell receptor beta chains in this list originate from one sample, sequenced in a study of T cells in Graves' hyperthyroidism and ophthalmopathy. The CDR3 regions of TCR beta were amplified from RNA transcripts. First-round RT-PCR of the TCR CDR3 relied on the HTBI primer set. TCRdb passed the multiplex PCR reads through MiXCR, listing each CDR3 protein once. The repertoire holds over 500,000 distinct CDR3 sequences, with around 50% as singletons. Input material: peripheral blood or thyroid tissue (not recorded which). The receptors were gathered from an adult woman with Graves' disease, either hyperthyroidism or ophthalmopathy (not recorded which).

The chain links TRBV2 to TRBJ1-2; possibly TRBD1 for D (5 bases). CDR3 length equals 19 residues. Germline loops: CDR1 SNHLY, CDR2 FYNNEI. V lost 6 bases, J lost 3 bases, and 29 bases lay in between. This chain's CDR3 is CASRGPGAPHLMGYYGYTF. CDR3 nucleotide sequence: TGTGCCAGCAGAGGACCCGGGGCCCCACACCTGATGGGATACTATGGCTACACCTTC.

Many counts were recorded for this clonotype. At one end, the junction sequence differs from germline, possibly due to a read error. The rearrangement joins TRBV2 to TRBJ1-4, with a tentative D call TRBD1 (6 bases). The CDR3 length is 13 residues. Germline assignment: CDR1 SNHLY and CDR2 FYNNEI. DNA of the CDR3: TGTGCCAGCAGTGAAGAGGGGGGCCAGTTCGTGGTTTTT. Residues: CASSEEGGQFVVF.

The rearrangement uses TRBV15 and TRBJ2-3, with D unresolved. This CDR3 has 12 amino acids. Germline V CDR1 and CDR2: LNHNV, YYDKDF (reference sequence). Trimming removed 4 bases from V and 6 bases from J, with 8 bases in between. The CDR3: CATSITPDTQYF. CDR3 nucleotides: TGTGCCACCAGCATTACTCCGGATACGCAGTATTTT.

There are a few counts of this clonotype. The J gene is TRBJ1-2, the V gene TRBV9; no firm D call. The CDR3 length is 12 residues. CDR1 and CDR2 from the germline V gene are SGDLS and YYNGEE. V was shortened by 3 bases and J by 4 bases, with 7 bases between the two germline ends. In DNA, the CDR3 is TGTGCCAGCAGCGACGACACCTATGGCTACACCTTC. It translates to CASSDDTYGYTF.

DNA for the CDR3: TGTGCCAGCAGTGAAGGGGCCCCAAATGAAAAACTGTTTTTT. Amino acids: CASSEGAPNEKLFF. The chain combines TRBV2 with TRBJ1-4; D is unresolved. V was clipped by 1 base and J by 5 bases, with 8 bases between them. The CDR3 spans 14 residues. Germline V lookup: CDR1 SNHLY, CDR2 FYNNEI.

This clonotype was observed many times. V usage is TRBV2 and J usage is TRBJ1-2, with D possibly matching TRBD1 (5 bases). The V end lost 7 bases, the J end lost 0 bases, and 18 bases lay between the germline ends. The CDR3 covers 16 residues. CDR1 and CDR2 from the germline V gene are SNHLY and FYNNEI. The CDR3, as DNA: TGTGCCAGCACTCCCGGGGGGAGCAATACTAACTATGGCTACACCTTC. It encodes CASTPGGSNTNYGYTF. Combining the CDR3 with reference TRBV2 and TRBJ1-2 gives the whole variable domain EPEVTQTPSHQVTQMGQEVILRCVPISNHLYFYWYRQILGQKVEFLVSFYNNEISEKSEIFDDQFSVERPDGSNFTLKIRSTKLEDSAMYFCASTPGGSNTNYGYTFGSGTRLTVV.

The rearrangement links TRBV4-3 to TRBJ2-6; D is unresolved. The CDR3 covers 17 residues. Between the trimmed V and J ends, which lost 0 bases and 0 bases, there was a span of 9 bases. Germline assignment: CDR1 LGHNA and CDR2 YSLEER. The CDR3 reads CASSQDIRASGANVLTF. CDR3 DNA sequence: TGCGCCAGCAGCCAAGATATAAGGGCCTCTGGGGCCAACGTCCTGACTTTC.

The genes are TRBV19 and TRBJ1-4; the D is unclear. Germline assignment: CDR1 LNHDA and CDR2 SQIVND (reference sequence). The V and J ends lost 3 bases and 8 bases respectively, with 10 bases between them. This CDR3 comprises 13 residues. CDR3 amino acids: CASSIEGREKLFF. The CDR3 nucleotides read TGTGCCAGTAGTATCGAGGGTAGAGAAAAACTGTTTTTT. Using reference TRBV19 and TRBJ1-4 for the parts outside the CDR3, the full variable domain is DGGITQSPKYLFRKEGQNVTLSCEQNLNHDAMYWYRQDPGQGLRLIYYSQIVNDFQKGDIAEGYSVSREKKESFPLTVTSAQKNPTAFYLCASSIEGREKLFFGSGTQLSVL.

This clonotype was observed at least ten times. One junction end disagrees with the germline gene, perhaps due to a read error. The chain joins TRBV3-1 to TRBJ1-1; D call uncertain. The CDR3 has 12 amino acids. Germline V CDR1 and CDR2: LGHDT, YNNKEL (reference sequence). CDR3 loop: CASSQRGRLKVF. CDR3 in DNA: TGTGCCAGCAGCCAAAGAGGGAGACTCAAGGTCTTT. Complete variable domain (other parts from reference TRBV3-1 and TRBJ1-1): DTAVSQTPKYLVTQMGNDKSIKCEQNLGHDTMYWYKQDSKKFLKIMFSYNNKELIINETVPNRFSPKSPDKAHLNLHINSLELGDSAVYFCASSQRGRLKVFGQGTRLTVV.

With regard to this clonotype: The conserved phenylalanine or tryptophan is not found at the CDR3 terminus, so this likely reflects a read error. It is unclear where the CDR3 begins or ends on the DNA, so no DNA is shown, and the CDR3 is as TCRdb lists it. The gene calls are TRBV6-4 and TRBJ2-6; the D call in the table, TRBD1, was not verified against the DNA. The CDR3 length is 10 residues, termini included. Germline assignment: CDR1 MRHNA and CDR2 SNTAGT. CDR3 sequence reads: CASSDPNVRG.

Notes on this clonotype: This may stem from a read error, because a much larger clone lies one nucleotide away. J is TRBJ2-2 and V is TRBV3-1; 12 bases agree with TRBD1. Per the germline V gene, CDR1 is LGHDT and CDR2 is YNNKEL (reference sequence). The CDR3 consists of 14 residues. This chain's CDR3 is CASATGQGAGELLF. In DNA form, the CDR3 reads TGTGCTAGTGCCACGGGACAGGGGGCCGGGGAGCTGCTTTTT.

This clonotype showed up many times. The V and J genes are TRBV19 and TRBJ2-7, with D perhaps assigned TRBD1 or TRBD2 (5 bases each). V was shortened by 7 bases and J by 3 bases, with 16 bases between the two germline ends. Germline values: CDR1 LNHDA, CDR2 SQIVND (reference sequence). This CDR3 contains 14 residues. The CDR3 region has the DNA TGTGCCAGTAACCCGGGACGGAGTATCTACGAGCAGTACTTC. As protein: CASNPGRSIYEQYF.

This clonotype appeared many times. The gene calls are TRBV9 and TRBJ2-5; D could derive from TRBD1 or TRBD2 (5 bases each). CDR3 length: 14 residues. V shed 4 bases and J shed 2 bases, with 12 bases lying between them. Looked up from germline, CDR1 is SGDLS and CDR2 is YYNGEE. The CDR3 protein is CASSKGTIQETQYF. CDR3 in DNA: TGTGCCAGCAGCAAGGGGACCATTCAAGAGACCCAGTACTTC.

This chain links TRBV4-1 with TRBJ2-5; tentative D call: TRBD1 (6 bases). Between the trimmed V and J ends, which lost 1 base and 6 bases, there was a span of 15 bases. This CDR3 has 15 residues. Germline V gene lookup returns CDR1 MGHRA and CDR2 YSYEKL. The CDR3 DNA reads TGCGCCAGCAGCCAAGCAGGGGTCTGGGAGAAGACCCAGTACTTC. Protein product: CASSQAGVWEKTQYF.

The chain is built from TRBV20-1 and TRBJ2-6; D may be TRBD1 or TRBD2 (5 bases each). Trimming cost V 5 bases and J 4 bases, with 12 bases left between them. The V gene's germline CDR1 is DFQATT and CDR2 SNEGSKA (reference sequence). The length of the CDR3 is 14 residues. Here the CDR3 reads CSARSGAGANVLTF. In DNA, the CDR3 is TGCAGTGCTCGGTCCGGGGCGGGGGCCAACGTCCTGACTTTC.

This clonotype has just a few counts. The chain couples TRBV2 to TRBJ1-1; D not certain. The V end lost 5 bases, the J end lost 5 bases, and 15 bases lay between the germline ends. The germline CDR1 and CDR2 sequences are SNHLY and FYNNEI. CDR3 size: 14 residues. CDR3 residues: CASSYVGRETEAFF. The CDR3 coding sequence is TGTGCCAGCAGTTACGTTGGACGGGAGACTGAAGCTTTCTTT.